The 12 T cell receptor beta chains given below trace back to one sample, sequenced in a study of control samples from healthy donors and cancer patients. Sequencing used immunoSEQ multiplex PCR; TCRdb keeps in-frame clones, though not all of them. The sample has 170,000 or so clones; 94% are singletons. The sample consisted of blood. The receptors were sampled from a woman aged 18-29 years in good health.

The CDR3 here is CASRTYDGPQHF. The CDR3 DNA follows: TGTGCCAGTAGGACATACGACGGACCCCAGCATTTT. The chain joins TRBV12-3 or TRBV12-4 to TRBJ1-5; TRBD1 is a possible D gene (5 bases). The CDR3 totals 12 residues. V was pared by 9 bases and J by 10 bases, with 16 bases between.

This clone was recorded a few times. The J gene is TRBJ1-2, the V gene TRBV4-3, with D hard to call. The V end was cut by 1 base, the J end by 4 bases, with 13 bases between. Germline V lookup: CDR1 LGHNA, CDR2 YSLEER. The CDR3 totals 15 residues. Written as DNA, the CDR3 is TGCGCCAGCAGCCAAGGCGGACTTACCTTCTATGGCTACACCTTC. It codes for CASSQGGLTFYGYTF.

This clone came up once. V and J are TRBV19 and TRBJ2-3; no clear D. The germline V gene encodes CDR1 LNHDA and CDR2 SQIVND (reference sequence). Trimming removed 1 base from V and 1 base from J, with 12 bases in between. The CDR3 has 16 residues. The CDR3 here is CASSIARAGGTDTQYF. CDR3 DNA: TGTGCCAGTAGTATAGCTAGGGCTGGGGGCACAGATACGCAGTATTTT.

V gene TRBV12-3 or TRBV12-4 combines with J gene TRBJ1-1; D unresolved. With 3 bases removed from V and 7 bases from J, the gap between germline ends came to 12 bases. The CDR3 length is 13 residues. In nucleotides, the CDR3 is TGTGCCAGCAGTTTCGGCAGTTCAAGTGAAGCTTTCTTT. This codes for CASSFGSSSEAFF.

The chain joins TRBV10-3 to TRBJ1-5; possible D gene TRBD1, 6 bases. V was shortened by 6 bases and J by 0 bases, with 9 bases between the two germline ends. Germline V gives CDR1 ENHRY, CDR2 SYGVKD. The CDR3 contains 14 residues. For the CDR3, the DNA is TGTGCCATCAGCCCGGACAGTAGCAATCAGCCCCAGCATTTT. This encodes CAISPDSSNQPQHF.

V is TRBV11-3 and J is TRBJ2-2, with 12 bases matching TRBD2. The length of the CDR3 is 16 residues. V was clipped by 5 bases and J by 5 bases; unmatched bases: 6. The germline gives CDR1 SGHNT, CDR2 YENEEA. This CDR3 reads CASSPLAGGSTGELFF. The CDR3 nucleotides read TGTGCCAGCAGCCCACTAGCGGGGGGCTCTACCGGGGAGCTGTTTTTT. Full variable domain (rest looked up from reference TRBV11-3 and TRBJ2-2): EAGVVQSPRYKIIEKKQPVAFWCNPISGHNTLYWYLQNLGQGPELLIRYENEEAVDDSQLPKDRFSAERLKGVDSTLKIQPAELGDSAVYLCASSPLAGGSTGELFFGEGSRLTVL.

The count of this clone is one. The chain couples TRBV10-1 to TRBJ2-1; the D is unclear. The CDR3 is made up of 17 amino acids. Trimming took 0 bases from V and 2 from J, leaving 14 bases between them. Germline lookup yields CDR1 WNHNN and CDR2 SYGVQD (reference sequence). The CDR3 loop reads CASSESWYSAPYNEQFF. CDR3 coding DNA: TGCGCCAGCAGTGAGTCGTGGTATAGTGCCCCCTACAATGAGCAGTTCTTC.

A word on this clone: A much larger clone is a single base away; this may be a read error. The genes are TRBV6-5 and TRBJ2-2; D not certain. The CDR3 runs to 13 residues. Trimming took 2 bases from V and 4 from J, leaving 5 bases between them. From germline, CDR1 is MNHEY and CDR2 SVGAGI. CDR3 nucleotides: TGTGCCAGCAGTTACGGCGTCACCGGGGAGCTGTTTTTT. Translating it yields CASSYGVTGELFF.

The gene calls are TRBV6-5 and TRBJ1-2; perhaps TRBD1 as D (6 bases). Germline V gene data show CDR1 as MNHEY and CDR2 as SVGAGI. The V gene lost 1 base and the J gene lost 0 bases, with 12 bases spanning the gap. The CDR3 is made up of 16 amino acids. CDR3 region: CASSYYGQPSNYGYTF. The CDR3 DNA is TGTGCCAGCAGTTACTACGGACAGCCTTCTAACTATGGCTACACCTTC.

The chain couples TRBV20-1 to TRBJ2-1, with D tentatively TRBD2 (5 bases). Germline V gene lookup returns CDR1 DFQATT and CDR2 SNEGSKA (reference sequence). This CDR3 has 12 amino acids. V gave up 3 bases and J gave up 7 bases, with 10 bases separating them. CDR3 sequence (DNA): TGCAGTGCTAGTCCTTCGGGGAATGAGCAGTTCTTC. Translation gives CSASPSGNEQFF.

CDR3 protein: CASSARLSFFETQYF. In DNA, the CDR3 is TGTGCCAGCAGCGCCAGACTTTCATTTTTTGAGACCCAGTACTTC. V and J are TRBV9 and TRBJ2-5; no definite D call. Germline loops: CDR1 SGDLS, CDR2 YYNGEE. The CDR3 runs 15 residues. V gave up 3 bases and J gave up 5 bases, with 17 bases separating them. The variable domain in full, completed from reference TRBV9 and TRBJ2-5, reads DSGVTQTPKHLITATGQRVTLRCSPRSGDLSVYWYQQSLDQGLQFLIQYYNGEERAKGNILERFSAQQFPDLHSELNLSSLELGDSALYFCASSARLSFFETQYFGPGTRLLVL.

This sequence joins TRBV12-3 or TRBV12-4 and TRBJ1-2; TRBD1 might be the D (5 bases). V lost 6 bases to trimming and J lost 7 bases, with 15 bases between them. This CDR3 region has 13 residues. In DNA form, the CDR3 reads TGTGCCAGCAGCCCCGGGGGTTCTATTGGCTACACCTTC. Amino acid sequence: CASSPGGSIGYTF.